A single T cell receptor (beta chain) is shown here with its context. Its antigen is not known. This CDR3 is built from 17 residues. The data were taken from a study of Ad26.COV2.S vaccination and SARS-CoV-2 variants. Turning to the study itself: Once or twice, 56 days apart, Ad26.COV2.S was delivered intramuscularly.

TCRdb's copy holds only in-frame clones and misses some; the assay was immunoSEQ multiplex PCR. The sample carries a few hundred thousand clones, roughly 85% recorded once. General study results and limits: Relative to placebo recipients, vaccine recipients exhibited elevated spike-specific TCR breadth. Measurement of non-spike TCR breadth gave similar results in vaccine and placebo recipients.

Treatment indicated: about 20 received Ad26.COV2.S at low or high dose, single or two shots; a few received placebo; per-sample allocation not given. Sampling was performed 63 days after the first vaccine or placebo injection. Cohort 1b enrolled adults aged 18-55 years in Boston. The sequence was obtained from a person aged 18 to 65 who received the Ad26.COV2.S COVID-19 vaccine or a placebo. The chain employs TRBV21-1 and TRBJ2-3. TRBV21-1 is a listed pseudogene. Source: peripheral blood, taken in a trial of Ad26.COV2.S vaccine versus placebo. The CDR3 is CASSLNGGNGVGDTQYF. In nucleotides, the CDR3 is TGTGCCAGCAGTCTAAACGGGGGCAATGGGGTAGGAGATACGCAGTATTTT.